This paragraph reports one TCR beta chain. Its antigen remains unknown. This CDR3 has 17 amino acids. Germline CDR1 MDHEN, CDR2 SYDVKM. Germline trimming cut 7 bases from V and 4 bases from J; bases unmatched to any gene: 13. Sequencing relied on a cDNA template that was reverse transcribed from extracted RNA. The assay was immunoSEQ multiplex PCR, and TCRdb's table has in-frame clones only and misses some. This sample has roughly 76,000 clones, with approximately 29% found just once. The data derive from a study of CD8+ T cells in alopecia areata. Study-wide results and limits: In scalp and blood, many expanded lesional clones persisted during tofacitinib. On tofacitinib, scalp clonality and expanded CD8+ clones among top 100 fell significantly. Uncertain still, given a single nonresponder, is whether baseline CD8+ expansion links to response.

Treatment meaning: oral pan-JAK inhibitor, 5-10 mg twice daily. The specimen comprised CD8+ T cells sorted from blood, sampled at week 4, from a patient treated with tofacitinib. The clonotype was recovered from a human donor with alopecia areata. The chain couples TRBV28 to TRBJ2-2, with 9 bases that match TRBD1. The CDR3 bases are TGTGCCAGCACACTTTGGGCGGGGACAGGGTTCACCGGGGAGCTGTTTTTT. Its translation is CASTLWAGTGFTGELFF.